This record looks at one T cell receptor beta chain sequence and its context. Its antigen is still unknown. The sample holds no much larger clone one base away, and base qualities are not on file. The record originates from a study of T cell responses to AZD1222 COVID-19 vaccine (dated by TCRdb to about 2021). About the full investigation: TCR sequencing was performed for 230 to 250 trial participants, of whom around 200 were given two doses of AZD1222 and around 26 were given two doses of MenACWY control vaccine. Trial participants were enrolled into age subgroups of 18-55, 56-69 and 70-plus years, which contained approximately 150, 28 and 58 TCR-sequenced participants, respectively.

The study at large found these results: Because no samples from the day 14 peak response were available, repertoires could be characterized only after the peak T cell response. The vaccine-associated CD4 TCRs covered the entire spike protein, and the dominant responses fell in regions 160-218 and 743-854. A significant rise in spike-specific TCR breadth and depth was observed after two AZD1222 doses relative to day 0 and relative to MenACWY recipients. Conclusions about previously exposed vaccinees are limited because only a handful of AZD1222 recipients were SARS-CoV-2 seropositive at baseline. In the small 56-69-year group, the increase in depth fell short of significance, most likely because of low power. Nearly half of unique spike-specific TCRs reportedly recognized epitopes outside regions mutated in the B.1.351 and B.1.1.7 variants. Participants were mostly white British, with more females than males. The authors suggested clonal diversity may have been underestimated.

The CDR3 regions of human TCRbeta chains were analyzed by immunosequencing. The source study handled its data this way. Repertoire TCRs were matched against a reference library of SARS-CoV-2-specific TCRs generated with the MIRA antigen-specificity platform. Breadth meant the fraction of unique TCRs that were SARS-CoV-2-associated, whereas depth meant the fraction of total T cells that were SARS-CoV-2-associated. Each spike-specific TCR was assigned to its reactive spike region and to a CD4 or CD8 class using the MIRA data. Log10-transformed breadth and depth values were compared by one-way ANOVA with Sidak's multiple comparisons tests. In its TCRdb copy, this immuneACCESS table keeps in-frame sequences only and misses some clones. Where compared with another copy, unresolved V genes explain less than half of these, and the others have no known cause. V and J calls and clone size are given by that table; D and trimming were obtained from the DNA. Here the sample has over 70,000 clones; over 65% occur a single time. The top ten constitute 27% of the sample.

For CDR1 and CDR2, the germline V gene (reference sequence) lists SGHAT and FQDESV. The CDR3 has 12 amino acids, counting the end cysteine and phenylalanine. The entry retains the CDR3 DNA only, 36 bases that are in frame from base 1. V and J lose 3 bases and 8 bases, and a span of 8 bases separates them. The label giving this sample's time point can be read as: about 28 days (+/-7) after the second vaccine dose. Per the publication, the treatment or condition label means: meningococcal conjugate vaccine given as trial control. The vaccinee samples were drawn from two UK trials, COV001 and COV002, one of which was a single-blind randomized controlled phase 2/3 trial testing AZD1222 (ChAdOx1 nCoV-19) in healthy adults. For TCRbeta chain sequencing, PBMC samples from trial participants were taken at day 0 and at day 28 after the second dose.

Sample: peripheral blood, taken 28 days after the second dose of the MenACWY control vaccine. The TCR comes from an adult who received the MenACWY meningococcal vaccine as a control. Rearrangement joined TRBV11-1 to TRBJ2-1; TRBD2 is a possible D gene, resting on 5 matching bases. The CDR3 is CASSFLADEQFF. The DNA reads TGTGCCAGCAGCTTTCTAGCTGATGAGCAGTTCTTC.